Below are 15 T cell receptor beta chains sequenced from a single sample in a study of blood T cell repertoires in COVID-19 (dated by TCRdb to the early 2020s). The library relied on the immunoSEQ multiplex PCR assay. In TCRdb, the immuneACCESS table is reduced to in-frame sequences with V and J assigned. These tables do not hold every clone; where another copy was compared, an unresolved V gene accounts for under half, and the others remain unexplained. For this sample there are a few hundred thousand clones; around 90% appear just once. About 2.9% of the sample goes to the ten largest clones. The sequencing sample was made of peripheral blood. These receptor sequences come from a man between 60 and 75 years old with acute or convalescent COVID-19.

This clone was counted a single time. The chain recombines TRBV7-8 with TRBJ1-4, with D perhaps TRBD1 (5 bases). The CDR3 consists of 17 residues. From germline, CDR1 is SGHVS and CDR2 FQNEAQ. V was pared by 2 bases and J by 1 base, with 14 bases between. The CDR3 protein is CASSLSLRQLTNEKLFF. CDR3 DNA: TGTGCCAGCAGCTTAAGCCTCAGACAGCTAACTAATGAAAAACTGTTTTTT.

The table lists this clone with a count of one. V gene TRBV7-8 combines with J gene TRBJ2-1; tentative D call: TRBD2 (6 bases). V was shortened by 2 bases and J by 4 bases, with 12 bases between the two germline ends. Looked up from germline, CDR1 is SGHVS and CDR2 is FQNEAQ. The CDR3 runs 15 residues. CDR3 in DNA: TGTGCCAGCAGCTTAAGGCGGGGAAATTACAATGAGCAGTTCTTC. Translated, it gives CASSLRRGNYNEQFF.

This chain connects TRBV12-3 or TRBV12-4 to TRBJ1-1, with D unresolved. The CDR3 is 13 residues long. Trimming shortened V by 6 bases and J by 0 bases, and 8 bases separated the two germline ends. The CDR3 sequence is CASSKAMNTEAFF. The CDR3 nucleotides read TGTGCCAGCAGCAAAGCCATGAACACTGAAGCTTTCTTT.

This chain joins TRBV20-1 and TRBJ2-1, with 10 bases fitting TRBD1. Per germline, CDR1 DFQATT and CDR2 SNEGSKA (reference sequence). The CDR3 consists of 15 residues. The junction had 6 bases not matched to a gene; V was cut back by 3 bases and J by 4 bases. CDR3 residues: CSASQGQGSYNEQFF. The CDR3 DNA reads TGCAGTGCTAGTCAGGGACAGGGGTCTTACAATGAGCAGTTCTTC.

The chain combines TRBV7-3 with TRBJ1-1; D is undetermined. The V gene lost 4 bases and the J gene lost 0 bases, with 12 bases spanning the gap. CDR3 length: 15 amino acids. The V gene's germline CDR1 is SGHTA and CDR2 FQGTGA. The CDR3 here is CASSSPTPVNTEAFF. The CDR3 DNA is TGTGCCAGCAGCTCCCCGACACCAGTGAACACTGAAGCTTTCTTT. The complete variable domain, with remaining parts taken from reference TRBV7-3 and TRBJ1-1, reads GAGVSQTPSNKVTEKGKYVELRCDPISGHTALYWYRQSLGQGPEFLIYFQGTGAADDSGLPNDRFFAVRPEGSVSTLKIQRTERGDSAVYLCASSSPTPVNTEAFFGQGTRLTVV.

The rearrangement links TRBV2 to TRBJ2-5; D gene unclear. Germline V gene sequence: CDR1 SNHLY, CDR2 FYNNEI. V shed 3 bases and J shed 1 base, with 3 bases lying between them. CDR3 length: 12 residues. DNA of the CDR3: TGTGCCAGCAGTGACCTCCAAGAGACCCAGTACTTC. It codes for CASSDLQETQYF.

The chain recombines TRBV27 with TRBJ1-5; the match to TRBD1 covers 11 bases. Germline CDR1 and CDR2: MNHEY and SMNVEV (reference sequence). With V trimmed by 6 bases and J by 7 bases, 11 bases remained unmatched. CDR3 length: 16 amino acids. The CDR3 loop is CASSLYGTGGGQPQHF. The CDR3 DNA reads as TGTGCCAGCAGCCTATACGGGACAGGGGGTGGGCAGCCCCAGCATTTT.

The V gene is TRBV29-1, the J gene TRBJ2-7; D is perhaps TRBD1 (5 bases). Germline V lookup: CDR1 SQVTM, CDR2 ANQGSEA. V lost 6 bases and J lost 5, with 8 bases in between. The CDR3 has 10 residues. The CDR3, as DNA: TGCAGCGTGCGCAGGGACGAGCAGTACTTC. This translates into CSVRRDEQYF.

V usage is TRBV9 and J usage is TRBJ2-3, with 8 bases matching TRBD2. The V gene's germline CDR1 is SGDLS and CDR2 YYNGEE. Trimming cost V 5 bases and J 1 base; bases outside gene matches: 3. The CDR3 extends over 14 amino acids. The chain's CDR3 is CASSMGLGTDTQYF. Written as DNA, the CDR3 is TGTGCCAGCAGTATGGGACTAGGCACAGATACGCAGTATTTT.

J is TRBJ2-3 and V is TRBV24-1; 7 bases agree with TRBD2. The length of the CDR3 is 16 residues. V gave up 3 bases and J gave up 5 bases; unmatched junction bases: 10. Looked up from germline, CDR1 is KGHDR and CDR2 is SFDVKD. The CDR3 region has the DNA TGTGCCACCAGTGATGGGGCGGGGGTGGCGAAAGATACGCAGTATTTT. Translation gives CATSDGAGVAKDTQYF.

The chain employs TRBV6-5 and TRBJ1-2; D call uncertain. The CDR3 spans 13 residues. Germline V gene data show CDR1 as MNHEY and CDR2 as SVGAGI. V lost 2 bases and J 6 bases, leaving 10 bases between the germline ends. CDR3 loop: CASSYEGADGYTF. The CDR3 region has the DNA TGTGCCAGCAGTTACGAGGGCGCGGATGGCTACACCTTC.

This chain links TRBV6-1 with TRBJ1-5; D gene unclear. Per the germline V gene, CDR1 is MNHNS and CDR2 is SASEGT. The V gene lost 3 bases and the J gene lost 4 bases, with 10 bases spanning the gap. The CDR3 is 14 amino acids. CDR3 region: CASSEEASNQPQHF. The CDR3 bases are TGTGCCAGCAGTGAGGAGGCTTCGAATCAGCCCCAGCATTTT.

The V call is TRBV19, the J call TRBJ2-7; no clear D gene. The CDR3 totals 13 residues. Germline CDR1 reads LNHDA; CDR2 reads SQIVND (reference sequence). The V and J ends lost 3 bases and 6 bases respectively, with 12 bases between them. CDR3 nucleotide sequence: TGTGCCAGTAGTATCTTAGGAGTCGGCGAGCAGTACTTC. Protein sequence: CASSILGVGEQYF.

The rearrangement joins TRBV2 to TRBJ2-2; no clear D. The CDR3 has 15 amino acids. Trimming stripped 7 bases from V and 2 bases from J, with 14 bases between. The germline gives CDR1 SNHLY, CDR2 FYNNEI. The CDR3 region has the DNA TGTGCCAGCAATTTGGGCTATCCAAACACCGGGGAGCTGTTTTTT. Translated, it gives CASNLGYPNTGELFF.

V and J are TRBV5-5 and TRBJ1-1, with D unresolved. The CDR3 runs 17 residues. The V end lost 1 base, the J end lost 1 base, and 17 bases lay between the germline ends. Germline loops: CDR1 SGHKS, CDR2 YYEKEE (reference sequence). The CDR3 DNA sequence: TGTGCCAGCAGCTTGTTTTCCGGGTCGGTCGCGAACACTGAAGCTTTCTTT. Amino acid sequence: CASSLFSGSVANTEAFF.